The clone carrying this TCR beta chain occurred a few times. The target antigen is unknown. The data derive from a study of response to subunit inactivated influenza vaccine. Study results and caveats: After each seasonal influenza vaccination, few new T cells are recruited, the authors suggested.

The V segment lost 1 base and the J segment 4 bases; nucleotides outside the gene matches: 9. Germline V gives CDR1 MNHEY, CDR2 SVGAGI. The CDR3 totals 16 residues. TCRdb analysed the RT-PCR reads with MiXCR anew, one entry per CDR3 protein. The table has about 480,000 distinct CDR3 sequences, around 25% seen once. The sample here was CD4+ T cells sorted from PBMCs, taken approximately 5 days after vaccination. This clonotype was obtained from a man in his fifties who received an inactivated influenza vaccine. The chain links TRBV6-5 to TRBJ2-7; TRBD1 matches at 8 bases. CDR3 protein: CASSYLGQGKRYEQYF. The CDR3 region has the DNA TGTGCCAGCAGTTACTTAGGACAGGGAAAACGGTACGAGCAGTACTTC.